These 18 T cell receptor beta chains share one sample of origin, sequenced in a study of Ad26.COV2.S vaccination and SARS-CoV-2 variants. Treatment denoted: some 19 received Ad26.COV2.S at low or high dose, single or two shots; several received placebo; per-sample allocation not given. Material that was analyzed had been drawn on day 63 after the first vaccine or placebo injection. TCRdb's copy holds only in-frame clones and misses some; the assay was immunoSEQ multiplex PCR. The sample records about 480,000 clones, about 83% being singletons. Specimen: peripheral blood, collected in a trial of Ad26.COV2.S vaccine versus placebo. The source of these receptors is a person aged 18 to 59 who received the Ad26.COV2.S COVID-19 vaccine or a placebo.

The gene calls are TRBV5-1 and TRBJ2-3; 9 bases agree with TRBD2. V dropped 0 bases and J dropped 6; count of bases not matched to a gene: 8. The CDR3 runs to 16 residues. Germline V gives CDR1 SGHRS, CDR2 YFSETQ. The CDR3 loop is CASSLERLAGGDTQYF. CDR3 bases: TGCGCCAGCAGCTTGGAGAGGCTGGCGGGGGGGGATACGCAGTATTTT. Complete variable domain (other parts from reference TRBV5-1 and TRBJ2-3): KAGVTQTPRYLIKTRGQQVTLSCSPISGHRSVSWYQQTPGQGLQFLFEYFSETQRNKGNFPGRFSGRQFSNSRSEMNVSTLELGDSALYLCASSLERLAGGDTQYFGPGTRLTVL.

V usage is TRBV7-2 and J usage is TRBJ1-4, with 9 bases identical to TRBD1. Germline trimming cut 1 base from V and 4 bases from J; bases unmatched to any gene: 1. The CDR3 is made up of 15 amino acids. The V gene's germline CDR1 is SGHTA and CDR2 FQGNSA. This CDR3 reads CASSLGGQGNEKLFF. CDR3 sequence (DNA): TGTGCCAGCAGCTTAGGGGGACAGGGTAATGAAAAACTGTTTTTT.

This chain joins TRBV7-8 and TRBJ2-2, with 7 bases lining up with TRBD2. The CDR3 covers 16 residues. Germline V gene sequence: CDR1 SGHVS, CDR2 FQNEAQ. V shed 0 bases, J shed 6 bases, and the junction held 7 bases outside the gene matches. CDR3 coding DNA: TGTGCCAGCAGCTTAGCGGGAGGGTTGATCGCCGGGGAGCTGTTTTTT. Protein: CASSLAGGLIAGELFF.

This clone was observed a few times. The rearrangement links TRBV7-2 to TRBJ1-5; D is undetermined. Trimming removed 1 base from V and 7 bases from J, with 14 bases in between. Germline V gene sequence: CDR1 SGHTA, CDR2 FQGNSA. CDR3 size: 15 residues. CDR3 amino acids: CASSLDSGVGQPQHF. DNA of the CDR3: TGTGCCAGCAGCTTAGATTCTGGGGTGGGCCAGCCCCAGCATTTT.

The chain has TRBV4-2 and TRBJ1-3; D may be TRBD1 (5 bases). CDR1 is LGHNA and CDR2 is YNFKEQ in the germline V gene. There are 15 residues in the CDR3. The V end lost 4 bases, the J end lost 1 base, and 11 bases lay between the germline ends. CDR3 sequence reads: CASSPAGGSGNTIYF. The CDR3 nucleotides read TGTGCCAGCAGCCCGGCTGGGGGATCTGGAAACACCATATATTTT.

The chain uses TRBV5-4 and TRBJ1-2, with D possibly TRBD1 on 6 matching bases. The V gene lost 0 bases and the J gene lost 2 bases, with 8 bases spanning the gap. The CDR3 contains 14 residues. The germline V gene has CDR1 SGHNT and CDR2 YYREEE (reference sequence). CDR3 protein: CASSLGGQNYGYTF. The CDR3 DNA is TGTGCCAGCAGCTTGGGTGGACAGAACTATGGCTACACCTTC.

V usage is TRBV14 and J usage is TRBJ2-2; D is uncertain. The ends were cut back, 10 bases at V and 8 bases at J, with 14 bases in the middle. The length of the CDR3 is 12 residues. Germline V gene sequence: CDR1 SGHDN, CDR2 FVKESK. DNA for the CDR3: TGTGCCACCAAAGTCCCATCGGGGGAGCTGTTTTTT. Protein: CATKVPSGELFF.

In its sample, this clone was seen once. V gene TRBV3-1 (or the pseudogene TRBV3-2) combines with J gene TRBJ2-7; 8 bases are a match to TRBD2. Germline V gene lookup returns CDR1 LGHDT and CDR2 YNNKEL (reference sequence). The CDR3 is 17 residues long. Trimming at V came to 0 bases and at J to 2 bases, leaving 9 bases not matched to a gene. The chain's CDR3 is CASSQDPRTSGTYEQYF. CDR3 DNA sequence: TGTGCCAGCAGCCAAGATCCACGAACTAGCGGTACCTACGAGCAGTACTTC.

The chain couples TRBV6-5 to TRBJ2-3, with D perhaps matching TRBD1 or TRBD2 (6 bases each). V shed 5 bases and J shed 6 bases, with 12 bases lying between them. Germline assignment: CDR1 MNHEY and CDR2 SVGAGI. CDR3 length equals 13 residues. CDR3 nucleotide sequence: TGTGCCAGCAGTCGCCCGGGGGCGGATACGCAGTATTTT. It encodes CASSRPGADTQYF.

The chain combines TRBV28 with TRBJ2-3; D is uncertain. CDR1 and CDR2 from the germline V gene are MDHEN and SYDVKM. Trimming left V 6 bases short and J 6 bases short, with 16 bases between. This CDR3 is 14 amino acids long. The CDR3 DNA is TGTGCCAGCAGACCCAGACTTCGGTCCGATACGCAGTATTTT. Translation: CASRPRLRSDTQYF.

V is TRBV7-2 and J is TRBJ2-3; 15 nucleotides match TRBD2. The germline V gene encodes CDR1 SGHTA and CDR2 FQGNSA. The CDR3 is 16 residues long. V lost 5 bases, J lost 4 bases, and 4 bases stayed unmatched. The CDR3 nucleotides read TGTGCCAGCAGCGGACTAGCGGGAGGGGTCGCAGATACGCAGTATTTT. Its translation: CASSGLAGGVADTQYF.

This rearrangement joins TRBV5-4 to TRBJ2-2, with D possibly TRBD2 on 6 matching bases. Germline lookup yields CDR1 SGHNT and CDR2 YYREEE (reference sequence). The ends were cut back, 6 bases at V and 2 bases at J, with 17 bases in the middle. The CDR3 loop spans 16 amino acids. The CDR3 bases are TGTGCCAGCACCGGTGGCGGCGGGATCAACACCGGGGAGCTGTTTTTT. Its translation is CASTGGGGINTGELFF.

V and J are TRBV19 and TRBJ2-3, with TRBD2 as a possible D gene (6 bases). CDR3 length: 12 residues. Germline V gene data show CDR1 as LNHDA and CDR2 as SQIVND (reference sequence). Trimming took off 4 bases at V and 9 bases at J, with 11 bases between the two ends. CDR3 DNA sequence: TGTGCCAGTAGTACCCGGGACTTGACGCAGTATTTT. It yields the protein CASSTRDLTQYF. Together with reference TRBV19 and TRBJ2-3, the CDR3 gives the full variable domain: DGGITQSPKYLFRKEGQNVTLSCEQNLNHDAMYWYRQDPGQGLRLIYYSQIVNDFQKGDIAEGYSVSREKKESFPLTVTSAQKNPTAFYLCASSTRDLTQYFGPGTRLTVL.

This chain joins TRBV7-9 and TRBJ2-1, with 10 nucleotides matching TRBD1. Germline lookup yields CDR1 SEHNR and CDR2 FQNEAQ (reference sequence). The CDR3 covers 14 residues. With 5 bases clipped from V and 6 bases from J, the junction kept 4 bases outside the gene matches. CDR3 bases: TGTGCCAGCAGCGCTGGACAGGGGGGCAATGAGCAGTTCTTC. It translates to CASSAGQGGNEQFF.

This chain links TRBV18 with TRBJ2-2; D is ambiguous. This CDR3 contains 16 residues. Trimming took 0 bases from V and 4 from J, leaving 12 bases between them. Germline CDR1 reads KGHSH; CDR2 reads LQKENI. The CDR3 here is CASSPPHGSSTGELFF. CDR3 DNA: TGTGCCAGCTCACCACCCCACGGGTCATCCACCGGGGAGCTGTTTTTT.

This clone was detected only once. V gene TRBV5-4 combines with J gene TRBJ1-2; D perhaps matches TRBD1 (6 bases). The CDR3 loop spans 14 amino acids. Germline V gene lookup returns CDR1 SGHNT and CDR2 YYREEE (reference sequence). Between the trimmed V and J ends, which lost 6 bases and 7 bases, there was a span of 19 bases. The CDR3 is CASNSGGAHFGYTF. The CDR3 DNA sequence: TGTGCCAGCAACTCGGGGGGGGCGCATTTTGGCTACACCTTC.

V gene TRBV9 combines with J gene TRBJ1-2; D is undetermined. V was trimmed by 0 bases and J by 4 bases, leaving 7 bases between them. Per germline, CDR1 SGDLS and CDR2 YYNGEE. The CDR3 loop spans 13 amino acids. The CDR3 DNA is TGTGCCAGCAGCGTAGGTCAGAGCTATGGCTACACCTTC. Its protein is CASSVGQSYGYTF. Drawing the rest from reference TRBV9 and TRBJ1-2, the complete variable domain is DSGVTQTPKHLITATGQRVTLRCSPRSGDLSVYWYQQSLDQGLQFLIQYYNGEERAKGNILERFSAQQFPDLHSELNLSSLELGDSALYFCASSVGQSYGYTFGSGTRLTVV.

This chain connects TRBV4-1 to TRBJ2-1; the D gene is possibly TRBD1 (7 bases). From germline, CDR1 is MGHRA and CDR2 YSYEKL. The V gene lost 3 bases and the J gene lost 8 bases, with 17 bases spanning the gap. This CDR3 comprises 15 residues. Here the CDR3 reads CASSQAGGTPDEQFF. The CDR3 nucleotides are TGCGCCAGCAGCCAGGCAGGGGGGACCCCAGATGAGCAGTTCTTC.